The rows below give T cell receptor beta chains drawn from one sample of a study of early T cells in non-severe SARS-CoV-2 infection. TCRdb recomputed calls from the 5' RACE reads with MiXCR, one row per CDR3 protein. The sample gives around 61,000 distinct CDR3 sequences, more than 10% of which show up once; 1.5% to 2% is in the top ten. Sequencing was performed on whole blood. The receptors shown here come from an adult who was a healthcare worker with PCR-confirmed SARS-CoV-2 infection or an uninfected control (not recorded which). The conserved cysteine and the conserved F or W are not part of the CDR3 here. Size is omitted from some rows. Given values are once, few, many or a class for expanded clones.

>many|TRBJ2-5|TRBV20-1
SARDLGGVTQY
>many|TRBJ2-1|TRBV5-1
ASSLGLAPYNEQF
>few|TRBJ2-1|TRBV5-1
ASSWVGQVPNEQF
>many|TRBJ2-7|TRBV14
ASSHLLRGSTYEQY
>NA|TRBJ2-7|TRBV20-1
SARGDRSDSYEQY
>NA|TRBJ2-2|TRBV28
ASSQGVHTGELF
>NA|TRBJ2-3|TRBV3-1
ASCPFLAGSSDTQY
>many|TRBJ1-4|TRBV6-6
ATASGLLPSNEKLF
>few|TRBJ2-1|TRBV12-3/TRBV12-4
ASTSATGAGINEQF
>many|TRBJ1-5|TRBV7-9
ASSKGTLHNQPQH
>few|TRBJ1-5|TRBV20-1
SARVPPGGRLSNQPQH
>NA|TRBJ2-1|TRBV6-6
ASSPPTADEQF
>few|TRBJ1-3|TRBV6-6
ASSHWGGQGDTIY
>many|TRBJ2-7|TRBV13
ASSPLMFGEQY
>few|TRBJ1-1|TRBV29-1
SVDPRVGVSEAF
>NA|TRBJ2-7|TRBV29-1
SVERWGAYEQY
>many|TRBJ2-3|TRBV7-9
ASSPRQGDSTDTQY
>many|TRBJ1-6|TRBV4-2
ASSQEMGPYNSPLH
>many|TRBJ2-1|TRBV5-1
ASSLSGTSGYNEQF
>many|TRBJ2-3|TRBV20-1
SARGYRGQTSSTDTQY
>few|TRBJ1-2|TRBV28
ASQTGARDGYT
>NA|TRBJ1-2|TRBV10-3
AITGDRIYGYT
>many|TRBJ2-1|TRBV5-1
ASSLTGTDYNEQF
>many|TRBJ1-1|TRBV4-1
ASSHDRTGKAF
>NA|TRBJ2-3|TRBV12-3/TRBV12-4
ASTRRSVGDTQY
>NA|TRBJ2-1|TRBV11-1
ASSSRDRGPF
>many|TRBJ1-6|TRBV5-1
ASSAQASQGVTPLH
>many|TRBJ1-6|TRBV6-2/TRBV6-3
ASSGITYNSPLH
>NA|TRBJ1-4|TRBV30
AWRGKTEKLF
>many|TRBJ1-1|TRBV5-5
ASSPAGWGTEAF
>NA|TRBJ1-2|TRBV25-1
ARRPYGYT
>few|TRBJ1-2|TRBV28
ASSYYGYT
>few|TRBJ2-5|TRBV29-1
STRPTSPRWETQY
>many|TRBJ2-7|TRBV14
ASSQVQTGESYEQY
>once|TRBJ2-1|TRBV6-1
ASLPLNNEQF
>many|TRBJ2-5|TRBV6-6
ASSPALAGGQTQY
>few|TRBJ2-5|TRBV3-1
ASSQGSSGGVLRQETQY
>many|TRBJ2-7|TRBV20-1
SASEPGLVYEQY
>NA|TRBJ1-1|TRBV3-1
ASSQEFRAPRLGTEAF
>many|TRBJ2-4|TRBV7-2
ASTPEGGAYVIQY
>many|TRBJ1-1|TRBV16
ASSRPGQGSDTEAF
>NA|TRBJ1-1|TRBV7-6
ASSFTGPGKAF
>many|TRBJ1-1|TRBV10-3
AISPRNIGGTNTEAF
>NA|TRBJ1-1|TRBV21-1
ASSLESNTEAF
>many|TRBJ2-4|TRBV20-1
SARDFSLAKNIQY
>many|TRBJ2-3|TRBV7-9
ASSLGGVGTDTQY